The clone carrying this T cell receptor (beta chain) was counted at least ten times. As yet, its antigen is unknown. The data belong to a study of regulatory T cells in long-lasting Graves disease. Findings and caveats of the study: Shared public clonotypes totalled a few thousand in persistent patients, compared with around 880 in new patients. Segments TRBV28, TRBJ1-2 and TRBJ2-5 showed preferential usage in persistent disease.

Relying on iRepertoire HTBI primers and Arm-PCR of CDR3 regions, the team built TCR beta libraries. Study processing details: Identification of gene segments yielded around 64 TRBV and over 12 TRBJ across samples. One entry per CDR3 protein results from TCRdb running MiXCR on the multiplex PCR reads. The V and J calls shown here were made by TCRdb, not taken from the authors' results. The repertoire holds 350,000 to 450,000 distinct CDR3 sequences, with under 15% as singletons. The CDR3 is made up of 17 amino acids. CDR1 is DFQATT and CDR2 is SNEGSKA in the germline V gene (reference sequence). V lost 1 base to trimming and J lost 2 bases; unmatched junction nucleotides: 6. As for time point: newly diagnosed GD, antithyroid drugs for less than 3 months. Construction of the TCR library relied on RNA isolated from PBMCs. A further study also used this sample, focusing on T cells in Graves' hyperthyroidism and ophthalmopathy. In that study: RT-PCR in the first round (using the HTBI primer set) targeted the TCR CDR3.

This chain connects TRBV20-1 to TRBJ2-3; 13 nucleotides match TRBD2. The source material was peripheral blood mononuclear cells (PBMCs), sampled at new diagnosis, from a patient treated with antithyroid drugs. This receptor was identified in a woman aged 25 to 39 with Graves disease. The CDR3 DNA is TGCAGTGCTAGAGGCACTAGCGGGAGGGCCAACACAGATACGCAGTATTTT. It codes for CSARGTSGRANTDTQYF.